Presented here are 15 T cell receptor beta chains from one specimen sequenced in a study of T-cell memory formation after mild COVID-19 (TCRdb year 2021). Library method: 5' RACE. TCRdb lists the instrument as Illumina NovaSeq 6000. Starting from the raw public reads, TCRdb applied fastp trimming at Q25, assembled clones with MiXCR and retained in-frame beta chains. A single entry per CDR3 protein holds the most common genes and DNA from its merged rows. This sample has more than 80,000 distinct CDR3 sequences in its table, and over 10% of those were observed once. The ten most abundant clones make up 27% of the sample. The source material was PBMCs or a T cell subset sorted from them (not recorded which). These receptors came from an adult woman who had mild COVID-19 (a few samples of this study predate the infection). The sample titles of this study are shuffled in the database, so cell type and time point are left out; the donor was told from shared clones.

V usage is TRBV7-7 and J usage is TRBJ2-1, with 11 bases identical to TRBD2. Trimming took 6 bases from V and 3 from J; bases not matched to a gene: 7. The CDR3 consists of 16 residues. Germline V gene sequence: CDR1 SSHAT, CDR2 FNYEAQ (reference sequence). As DNA, the CDR3 is TGTGCCAGCAGTCATAAACTAGCGGGGGACTACAATGAGCAGTTCTTC. Translated: CASSHKLAGDYNEQFF.

This clonotype was seen more than once but under ten times. The chain couples TRBV15 to TRBJ2-2, with 9 bases aligning to TRBD1. The ends lost 5 bases at V and 5 bases at J; junction bases unmatched: 3. Germline V gene lookup returns CDR1 LNHNV and CDR2 YYDKDF (reference sequence). This CDR3 has 14 amino acids. The CDR3 loop reads CATSEDRGTGELFF. For the CDR3, the DNA is TGTGCCACCAGCGAGGACAGGGGAACCGGGGAGCTGTTTTTT.

At least ten counts were recorded for this clonotype. The chain couples TRBV4-1 to TRBJ2-3; the D is unclear. Germline CDR1 is MGHRA and CDR2 is YSYEKL. The length of the CDR3 is 14 residues. V dropped 0 bases and J dropped 0 bases, with 4 bases sitting between them. The CDR3 loop is CASSQELSTDTQYF. For the CDR3, the DNA is TGCGCCAGCAGCCAAGAGTTGAGCACAGATACGCAGTATTTT.

This clonotype was detected many times. The chain has TRBV20-1 and TRBJ2-3; 7 nucleotides match TRBD2. This CDR3 is built from 15 residues. The germline CDR1 and CDR2 sequences are DFQATT and SNEGSKA (reference sequence). With V trimmed by 4 bases and J by 2 bases, 9 bases remained unmatched. This chain's CDR3 is CSATRLAFSTDTQYF. CDR3 nucleotides: TGCAGTGCTACCCGACTAGCATTTTCCACAGATACGCAGTATTTT.

The chain recombines TRBV9 with TRBJ2-7; tentative D call: TRBD2 (5 bases). Trimming took 0 bases from V and 9 from J, leaving 10 bases between them. Germline V gene lookup returns CDR1 SGDLS and CDR2 YYNGEE. There are 12 residues in the CDR3. The CDR3 coding sequence is TGTGCCAGCAGCGTAGCGGGGAGCGTGCAGTACTTC. It specifies CASSVAGSVQYF.

The genes are TRBV7-9 and TRBJ2-2; TRBD2 matches at 7 bases. Germline V gives CDR1 SEHNR, CDR2 FQNEAQ (reference sequence). CDR3 length: 17 amino acids. V dropped 1 base and J dropped 0; count of bases not matched to a gene: 5. The CDR3 DNA sequence: TGTGCCAGCAGCTTAGTATGGAGCGGGACGAACACCGGGGAGCTGTTTTTT. This translates into CASSLVWSGTNTGELFF.

This clonotype was seen only a few times. This chain joins TRBV30 and TRBJ2-2; TRBD1 agrees at 7 bases. The V gene's germline CDR1 is GTSNPN and CDR2 SVGIG (reference sequence). This CDR3 contains 13 residues. J lost 6 bases, V lost 2 bases, and 3 bases had no gene match. CDR3: CAWSTQGAGELFF. In nucleotides, the CDR3 is TGTGCCTGGAGTACGCAGGGGGCCGGGGAGCTGTTTTTT. The full variable domain, rest sourced from reference TRBV30 and TRBJ2-2, is SQTIHQWPATLVQPVGSPLSLECTVEGTSNPNLYWYRQAAGRGLQLLFYSVGIGQISSEVPQNLSASRPQDRQFILSSKKLLLSDSGFYLCAWSTQGAGELFFGEGSRLTVL.

This clonotype was counted only a few times. Written as DNA, the CDR3 is TGTGCCAGCAGCCCAGGAAACATCGTGCCGAACACTGAAGCTTTCTTT. Protein: CASSPGNIVPNTEAFF. The chain employs TRBV13 and TRBJ1-1; no reliable D call. Germline CDR1 PRHDT, CDR2 FYEKMQ (reference sequence). V lost 5 bases and J lost 1, with 17 bases in between. The CDR3 totals 16 residues.

This chain uses TRBV5-6 with TRBJ2-2; TRBD1 aligns across 7 bases. Germline V lookup: CDR1 SGHDT, CDR2 YYEEEE. CDR3 length: 14 residues. Trimming at V came to 5 bases and at J to 6 bases, leaving 7 bases not matched to a gene. The CDR3 nucleotides read TGTGCCAGCAGTATAACGACAGGGCCCGGGGAGCTGTTTTTT. Translation gives CASSITTGPGELFF.

Ten or more counts support this clonotype. The rearrangement uses TRBV25-1 and TRBJ2-5, with D perhaps TRBD1 or TRBD2 (5 bases each). Trimming cost V 9 bases and J 4 bases, with 15 bases left between them. The germline gives CDR1 MGHDK, CDR2 SYGVNS. This CDR3 has 13 amino acids. The CDR3 DNA sequence: TGTGCCAGTGGGACCGCGGACCCAGAGACCCAGTACTTC. It encodes CASGTADPETQYF.

This clonotype came up a few times. The V call is TRBV4-1, the J call TRBJ2-4; D gene unclear. The germline V and J ends were trimmed by 0 bases and 0 bases, with 15 bases remaining between them. There are 18 residues in the CDR3. CDR1 is MGHRA and CDR2 is YSYEKL in the germline V gene. For the CDR3, the DNA is TGCGCCAGCAGCCAAGATTTTGAACTCGTCTTAGCCAAAAACATTCAGTACTTC. This encodes CASSQDFELVLAKNIQYF.

This sequence joins TRBV11-2 and TRBJ1-1; the D gene is possibly TRBD1 (5 bases). The CDR3 has 12 amino acids. Trimming removed 5 bases at V and 10 bases at J, with 14 bases between. Germline-derived CDR1 and CDR2 are SGHAT and FQNNGV. The CDR3 spells CASSGLGRLAFF. The CDR3 bases are TGTGCCAGCAGCGGCTTGGGGCGGCTAGCTTTCTTT. The whole variable domain, filled in from reference TRBV11-2 and TRBJ1-1, reads EAGVAQSPRYKIIEKRQSVAFWCNPISGHATLYWYQQILGQGPKLLIQFQNNGVVDDSQLPKDRFSAERLKGVDSTLKIQPAKLEDSAVYLCASSGLGRLAFFGQGTRLTVV.

This clonotype was seen a few times. V is TRBV19 and J is TRBJ2-7; D unresolved. The CDR3 has 11 amino acids. The germline V and J ends were trimmed by 11 bases and 2 bases, with 10 bases remaining between them. CDR1 is LNHDA and CDR2 is SQIVND in the germline V gene (reference sequence). CDR3 nucleotide sequence: TGTGCCTCCGGTTCACCCTACGAGCAGTACTTC. Translated: CASGSPYEQYF. The variable domain in full, with the rest retrieved from reference TRBV19 and TRBJ2-7, is DGGITQSPKYLFRKEGQNVTLSCEQNLNHDAMYWYRQDPGQGLRLIYYSQIVNDFQKGDIAEGYSVSREKKESFPLTVTSAQKNPTAFYLCASGSPYEQYFGPGTRLTVT.

This clonotype was observed a handful of times. V and J are TRBV9 and TRBJ2-3, with TRBD2 identical over 8 bases. This CDR3 region has 16 residues. The germline gives CDR1 SGDLS, CDR2 YYNGEE. Losses at the gene ends were 0 bases for V and 2 bases for J; bases not matched to a gene: 5. The CDR3 protein is CASSVVGSGDTDTQYF. DNA of the CDR3: TGTGCCAGCAGCGTAGTTGGTAGCGGGGACACAGATACGCAGTATTTT.

This clonotype appeared a few times. The chain links TRBV6-5 to TRBJ2-7; 11 nucleotides align to TRBD2. The CDR3 covers 15 residues. Germline CDR1 and CDR2: MNHEY and SVGAGI. V was clipped by 6 bases and J by 3 bases; unmatched bases: 7. The CDR3 loop is CASSDGTSGIYEQYF. CDR3 in DNA: TGTGCCAGCAGCGACGGGACTAGCGGAATCTACGAGCAGTACTTC.